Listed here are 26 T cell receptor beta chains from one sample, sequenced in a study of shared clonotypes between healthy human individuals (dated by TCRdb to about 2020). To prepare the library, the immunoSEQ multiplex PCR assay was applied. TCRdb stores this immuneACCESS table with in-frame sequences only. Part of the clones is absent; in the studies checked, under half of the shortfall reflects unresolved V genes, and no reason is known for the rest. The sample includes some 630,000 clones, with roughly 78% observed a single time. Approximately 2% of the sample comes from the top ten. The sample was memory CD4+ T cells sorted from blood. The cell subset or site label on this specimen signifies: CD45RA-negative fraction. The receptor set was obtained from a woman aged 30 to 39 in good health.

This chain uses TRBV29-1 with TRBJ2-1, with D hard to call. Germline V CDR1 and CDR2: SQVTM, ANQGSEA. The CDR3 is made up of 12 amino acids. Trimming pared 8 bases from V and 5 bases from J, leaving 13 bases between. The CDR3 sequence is CSLRGANNEQFF. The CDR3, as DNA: TGCAGCTTAAGAGGTGCAAACAATGAGCAGTTCTTC.

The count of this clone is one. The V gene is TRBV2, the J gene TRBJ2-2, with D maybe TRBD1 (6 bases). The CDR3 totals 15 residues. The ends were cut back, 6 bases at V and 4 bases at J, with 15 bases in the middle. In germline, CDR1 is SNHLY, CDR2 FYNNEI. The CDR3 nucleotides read TGTGCCAGCAGGAAAACAGGGTTGTTCACCGGGGAGCTGTTTTTT. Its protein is CASRKTGLFTGELFF.

The CDR3 bases are TGTGCCAGCAGCTGGCGGGGGTCCACAGATACGCAGTATTTT. Translation gives CASSWRGSTDTQYF. The rearrangement uses TRBV28 and TRBJ2-3, with 7 bases aligning to TRBD2. The ends lost 6 bases at V and 2 bases at J; junction bases unmatched: 5. Germline CDR1 is MDHEN and CDR2 is SYDVKM. CDR3 length: 14 amino acids.

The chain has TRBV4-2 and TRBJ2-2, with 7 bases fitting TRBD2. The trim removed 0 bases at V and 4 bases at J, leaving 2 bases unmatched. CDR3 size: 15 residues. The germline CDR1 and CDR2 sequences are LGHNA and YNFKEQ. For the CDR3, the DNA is TGTGCCAGCAGCCAAGAGGCTAGCGGCACCGGGGAGCTGTTTTTT. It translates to CASSQEASGTGELFF.

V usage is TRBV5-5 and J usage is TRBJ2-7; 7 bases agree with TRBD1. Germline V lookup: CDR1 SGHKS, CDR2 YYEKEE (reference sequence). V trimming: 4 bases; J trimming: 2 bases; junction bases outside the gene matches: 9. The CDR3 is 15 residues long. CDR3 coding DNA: TGTGCCAGCAGCGGGGGCCGGGACAGTGCCTACGAGCAGTACTTC. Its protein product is CASSGGRDSAYEQYF.

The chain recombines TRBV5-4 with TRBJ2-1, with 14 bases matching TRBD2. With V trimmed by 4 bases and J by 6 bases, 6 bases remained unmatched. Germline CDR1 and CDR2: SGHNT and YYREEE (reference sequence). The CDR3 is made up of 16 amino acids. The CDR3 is CASSRGTSGRINEQFF. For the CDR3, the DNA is TGTGCCAGCAGCCGGGGGACTAGCGGGAGAATCAATGAGCAGTTCTTC.

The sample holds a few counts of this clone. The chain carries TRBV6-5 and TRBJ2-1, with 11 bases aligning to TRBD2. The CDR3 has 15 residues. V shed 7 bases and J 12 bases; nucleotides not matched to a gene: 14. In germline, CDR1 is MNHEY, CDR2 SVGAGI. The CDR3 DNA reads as TGTGCCAGCACCCAGGCTAGCGGGAGGTATCCCCGGCAGTTCTTC. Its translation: CASTQASGRYPRQFF.

The CDR3 region has the DNA TGTGCCAGCAGCTTAGAGACAGGGGGCGCGGCCTACGAGCAGTACTTC. Encoded protein: CASSLETGGAAYEQYF. This rearrangement joins TRBV7-2 to TRBJ2-5; 10 nucleotides line up with TRBD1. The assigned J gene may be wrong: the sequence end matches TRBJ2-7 better. This CDR3 spans 16 amino acids. Germline V CDR1 and CDR2: SGHTA, FQGNSA.

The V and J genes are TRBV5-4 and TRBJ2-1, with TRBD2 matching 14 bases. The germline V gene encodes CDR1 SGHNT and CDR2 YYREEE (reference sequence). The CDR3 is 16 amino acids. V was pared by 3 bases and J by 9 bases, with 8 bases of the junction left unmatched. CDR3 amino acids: CASSSGTSGSSGEQFF. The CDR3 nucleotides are TGTGCCAGCAGCTCCGGGACTAGCGGGAGTTCCGGTGAGCAGTTCTTC. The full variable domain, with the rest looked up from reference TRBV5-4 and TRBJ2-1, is ETGVTQSPTHLIKTRGQQVTLRCSSQSGHNTVSWYQQALGQGPQFIFQYYREEENGRGNFPPRFSGLQFPNYSSELNVNALELDDSALYLCASSSGTSGSSGEQFFGPGTRLTVL.

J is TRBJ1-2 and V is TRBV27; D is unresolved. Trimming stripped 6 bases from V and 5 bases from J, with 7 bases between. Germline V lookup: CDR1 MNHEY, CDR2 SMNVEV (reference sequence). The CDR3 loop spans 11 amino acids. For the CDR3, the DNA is TGTGCCAGCAGGACCGCATATGGCTACACCTTC. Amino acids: CASRTAYGYTF.

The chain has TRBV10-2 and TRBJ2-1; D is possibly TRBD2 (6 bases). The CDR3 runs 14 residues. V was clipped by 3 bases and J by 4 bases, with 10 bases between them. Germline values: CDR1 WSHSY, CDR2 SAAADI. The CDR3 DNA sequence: TGCGCCAGCAGTGATAGGGGACTGTACAATGAGCAGTTCTTC. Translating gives CASSDRGLYNEQFF.

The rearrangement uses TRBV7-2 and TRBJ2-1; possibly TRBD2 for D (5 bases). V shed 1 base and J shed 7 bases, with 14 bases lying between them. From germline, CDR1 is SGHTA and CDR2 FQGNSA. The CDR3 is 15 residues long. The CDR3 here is CASSLVALVRNEQFF. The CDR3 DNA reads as TGTGCCAGCAGCTTAGTTGCACTAGTGAGGAATGAGCAGTTCTTC.

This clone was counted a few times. For the CDR3, the DNA is TGTGCCAGCAGTGAACGACAGGCAACTAATGAAAAACTGTTTTTT. It translates to CASSERQATNEKLFF. V and J are TRBV25-1 and TRBJ1-4; possibly TRBD1 for D (6 bases). The CDR3 spans 15 residues. In germline, CDR1 is MGHDK, CDR2 SYGVNS. Trimming pared 2 bases from V and 0 bases from J, leaving 7 bases between.

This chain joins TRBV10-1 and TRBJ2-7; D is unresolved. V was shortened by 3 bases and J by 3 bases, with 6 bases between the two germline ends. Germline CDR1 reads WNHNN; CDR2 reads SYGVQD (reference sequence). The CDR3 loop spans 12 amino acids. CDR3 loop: CASSDTSYEQYF. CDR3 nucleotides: TGCGCCAGCAGTGACACGAGCTACGAGCAGTACTTC.

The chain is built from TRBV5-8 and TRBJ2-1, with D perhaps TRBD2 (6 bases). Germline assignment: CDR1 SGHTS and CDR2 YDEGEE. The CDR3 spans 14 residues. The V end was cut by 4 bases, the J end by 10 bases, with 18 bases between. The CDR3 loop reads CASSKYPSAGEQFF. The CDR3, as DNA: TGTGCCAGCAGCAAATATCCCTCAGCGGGCGAGCAGTTCTTC.

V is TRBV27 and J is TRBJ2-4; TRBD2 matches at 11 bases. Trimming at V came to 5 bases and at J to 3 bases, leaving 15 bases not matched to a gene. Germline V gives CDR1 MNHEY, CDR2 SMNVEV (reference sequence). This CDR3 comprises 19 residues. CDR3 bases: TGTGCCAGCAGTAAGACTAGCGGGAACTCAATGGCCGGCAAAAACATTCAGTACTTC. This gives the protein CASSKTSGNSMAGKNIQYF.

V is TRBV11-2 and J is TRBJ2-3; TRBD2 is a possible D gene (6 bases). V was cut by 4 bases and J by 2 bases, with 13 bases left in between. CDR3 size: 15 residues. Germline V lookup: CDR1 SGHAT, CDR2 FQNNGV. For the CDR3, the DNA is TGTGCCAGCAGCTATTCGGGAGCATACACAGATACGCAGTATTTT. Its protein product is CASSYSGAYTDTQYF.

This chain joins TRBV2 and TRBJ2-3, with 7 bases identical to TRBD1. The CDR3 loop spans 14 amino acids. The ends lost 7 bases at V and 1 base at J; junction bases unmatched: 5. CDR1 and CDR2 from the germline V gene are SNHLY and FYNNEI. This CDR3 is CASKGTVGTDTQYF. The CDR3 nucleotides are TGTGCCAGCAAAGGGACAGTGGGCACAGATACGCAGTATTTT.

In nucleotides, the CDR3 is TGTGCCAGCAGCCCTTGGGAGAACACTGAAGCTTTCTTT. Residues: CASSPWENTEAFF. The V call is TRBV11-2, the J call TRBJ1-1; no reliable D call. V dropped 5 bases and J dropped 1 base, with 8 bases sitting between them. Germline V gives CDR1 SGHAT, CDR2 FQNNGV. The CDR3 is 13 amino acids.

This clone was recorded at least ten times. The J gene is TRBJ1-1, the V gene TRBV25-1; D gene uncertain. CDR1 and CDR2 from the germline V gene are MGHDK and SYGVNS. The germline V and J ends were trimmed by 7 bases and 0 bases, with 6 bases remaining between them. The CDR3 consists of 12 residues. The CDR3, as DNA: TGTGCCAGCAAGAAAATGAACACTGAAGCTTTCTTT. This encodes CASKKMNTEAFF.

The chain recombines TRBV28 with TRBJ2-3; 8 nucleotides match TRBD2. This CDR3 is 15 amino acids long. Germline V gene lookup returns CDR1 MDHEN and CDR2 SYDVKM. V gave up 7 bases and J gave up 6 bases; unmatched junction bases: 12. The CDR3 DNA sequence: TGTGCCAGCACCCTTCCGGGAGGGCTACGGGATACGCAGTATTTT. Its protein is CASTLPGGLRDTQYF.

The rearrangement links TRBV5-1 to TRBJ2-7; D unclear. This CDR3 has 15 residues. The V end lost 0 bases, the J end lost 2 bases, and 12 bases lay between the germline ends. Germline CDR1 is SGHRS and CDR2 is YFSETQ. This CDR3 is CASSLGLETTYEQYF. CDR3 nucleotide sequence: TGCGCCAGCAGCTTGGGACTGGAAACGACCTACGAGCAGTACTTC.

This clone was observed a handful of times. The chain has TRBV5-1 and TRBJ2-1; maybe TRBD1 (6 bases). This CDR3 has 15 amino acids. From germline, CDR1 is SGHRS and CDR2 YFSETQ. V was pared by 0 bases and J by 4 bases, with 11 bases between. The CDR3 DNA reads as TGCGCCAGCAGCTTGGGACAGGACAAATACAATGAGCAGTTCTTC. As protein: CASSLGQDKYNEQFF.

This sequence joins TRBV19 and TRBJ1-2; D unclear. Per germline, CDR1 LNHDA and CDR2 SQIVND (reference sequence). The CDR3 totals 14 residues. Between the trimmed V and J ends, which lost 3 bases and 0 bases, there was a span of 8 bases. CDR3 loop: CASSISRANYGYTF. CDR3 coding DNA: TGTGCCAGTAGTATCAGCAGAGCTAACTATGGCTACACCTTC. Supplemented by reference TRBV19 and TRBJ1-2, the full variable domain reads DGGITQSPKYLFRKEGQNVTLSCEQNLNHDAMYWYRQDPGQGLRLIYYSQIVNDFQKGDIAEGYSVSREKKESFPLTVTSAQKNPTAFYLCASSISRANYGYTFGSGTRLTVV.

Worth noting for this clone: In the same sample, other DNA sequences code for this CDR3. In DNA, the CDR3 is TGTGCCAGCAGCTTATCGACAGCCTACGAGCAGTACTTC. Translation: CASSLSTAYEQYF. This chain joins TRBV7-8 and TRBJ2-7; D may be TRBD1 (5 bases). This CDR3 spans 13 amino acids. Per the germline V gene, CDR1 is SGHVS and CDR2 is FQNEAQ. V was clipped by 2 bases and J by 2 bases, with 7 bases between them.

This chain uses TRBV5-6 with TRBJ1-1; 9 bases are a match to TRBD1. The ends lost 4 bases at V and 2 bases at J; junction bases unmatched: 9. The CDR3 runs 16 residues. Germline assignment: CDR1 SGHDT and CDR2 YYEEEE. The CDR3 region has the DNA TGTGCCAGCAGCCACTTCGGGACAGGGCAAAACACTGAAGCTTTCTTT. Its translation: CASSHFGTGQNTEAFF. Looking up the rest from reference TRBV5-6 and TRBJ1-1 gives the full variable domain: DAGVTQSPTHLIKTRGQQVTLRCSPKSGHDTVSWYQQALGQGPQFIFQYYEEEERQRGNFPDRFSGHQFPNYSSELNVNALLLGDSALYLCASSHFGTGQNTEAFFGQGTRLTVV.